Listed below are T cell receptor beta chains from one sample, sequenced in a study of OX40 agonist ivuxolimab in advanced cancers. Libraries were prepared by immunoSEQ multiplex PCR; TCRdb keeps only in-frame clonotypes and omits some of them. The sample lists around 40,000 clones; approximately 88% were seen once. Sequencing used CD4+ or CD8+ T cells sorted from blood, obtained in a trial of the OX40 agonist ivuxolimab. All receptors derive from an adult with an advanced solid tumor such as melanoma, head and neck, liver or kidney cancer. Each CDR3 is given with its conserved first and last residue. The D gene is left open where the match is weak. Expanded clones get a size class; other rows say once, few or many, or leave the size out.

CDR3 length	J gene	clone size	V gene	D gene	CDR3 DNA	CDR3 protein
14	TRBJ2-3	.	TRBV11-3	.	TGTGCCAGCAGCTTTGCGGCACGCACAGATACGCAGTATTTT	CASSFAARTDTQYF
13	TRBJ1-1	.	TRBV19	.	TGTGCCAGTAGTATATCCGGGAACACTGAAGCTTTCTTT	CASSISGNTEAFF
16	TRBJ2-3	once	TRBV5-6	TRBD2	TGTGCCAGCAGCACCTTAGCGGGGGGGTACGGAGATACGCAGTATTTT	CASSTLAGGYGDTQYF
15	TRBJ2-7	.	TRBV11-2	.	TGTGCCAGCAGCGGGAGCCGCCCAGGACCATACGAGCAGTACTTC	CASSGSRPGPYEQYF
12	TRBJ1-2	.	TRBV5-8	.	TGTGGCCTACCGAGAGCGGACTATGGCTACACCTTC	CGLPRADYGYTF
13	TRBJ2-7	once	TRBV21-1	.	TGTGCCAGCAGCAATCGCCAAAACTACGAGCAGTACTTC	CASSNRQNYEQYF
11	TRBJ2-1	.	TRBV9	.	TGTGCCAGCACGGGGGGCCTAGAGCAGTTCTTC	CASTGGLEQFF
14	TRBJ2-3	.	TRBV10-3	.	TGTGCCATCAGTGAGTCCGAAGGGACAGATACGCAGTATTTT	CAISESEGTDTQYF
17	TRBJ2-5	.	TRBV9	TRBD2	TGTGCCAGCAGCGTAGGACTAGCGGGGGGGCCTTCAGAGACCCAGTACTTC	CASSVGLAGGPSETQYF
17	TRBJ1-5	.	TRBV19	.	TGTGCCAGTAGTATAGTTGGGGGGACCGATAGCAATCAGCCCCAGCATTTT	CASSIVGGTDSNQPQHF
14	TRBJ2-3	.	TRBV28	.	TGTGCCAGCGAGGTTGGCAGTTCCACAGATACGCAGTATTTT	CASEVGSSTDTQYF